This T cell receptor (beta chain) was recovered during a study of early T cells in non-severe SARS-CoV-2 infection (dated by TCRdb to the early 2020s). Study-wide context: Because TCR sequencing relied on bulk RNA taken from unsorted whole blood, pairing of alpha and beta chains was not possible.

Library creation used 5' RACE. These reads were obtained on a NextSeq 500. The TCR library protocol attached unique molecular identifiers to individual cDNA molecules to correct for sequencing error and PCR bias. TCR alpha and beta chains were both sequenced, and the abundances of alpha and beta sequences in each sample were closely correlated with each other. Concerning the study's data processing: Decombinator V4 was used to annotate TCR sequences for V gene, J gene and CDR3. TCRs were defined as expanded if a significant change between any two time points was detected under a Poisson model with p below 0.0001. TCR abundances were normalised to the total number of TCRs sequenced per sample and were expressed as counts per million. MAIT TCRs were defined by TRAV1-2 paired with TRAJ12, TRAJ20 or TRAJ33, and iNKT TCRs by TRAV10 paired with TRAJ18. VDJdb, accessed 1 November 2021, was searched for CMV, EBV and SARS-CoV-2 annotated TCRs, with TCRs annotated for multiple antigens excluded. The public reads were run again by TCRdb, first through fastp at Q25 and then through MiXCR, and only productive beta chains were kept. Rows with one shared CDR3 protein collapse into an entry with the most common genes and DNA. The V and J calls follow TCRdb's processing rather than the paper's. Counted in this sample were about 70,000 distinct CDR3 sequences; 13% to 15% of them appeared once. Together, the top ten hold 3.9% of the sample.

The CDR3 starts with the cysteine, ends with the phenylalanine, and has 13 residues. Left in the record is the CDR3 DNA by itself, 39 bases read in frame from the first base. V sheds 0 bases and J sheds 7 bases, leaving 9 bases between their ends. Set within a cohort of healthcare workers in London, UK, this nested case-control study involved weekly PCR testing of nasopharyngeal swabs along with blood sampling. Healthcare workers were recruited between 23 and 31 March 2020, during the week of the UK lockdown, and were followed weekly for up to roughly 15 weeks. Broad study findings and their caveats: Matching against VDJdb was skewed toward anti-spike CD8 responses, likely underestimated virus-specific expansions, and missed private and CD4 specificities.

There are many counts of this clonotype. No cognate antigen has been identified for it. Per-base quality was not reported, and no clone a single base away is much larger than it. Source: whole blood, taken at baseline. The V and J segments used are TRBV12-3 or TRBV12-4 and TRBJ1-2; the D gene identity is not certain. The receptor comes from an adult who was a healthcare worker with PCR-confirmed SARS-CoV-2 infection or an uninfected control (not recorded which). The DNA is TGTGCCAGCAGTTTAGCAGCCCAGAGTGGCTACACCTTC. The encoded protein is CASSLAAQSGYTF.